This T cell receptor (beta chain) appears in the sequencing data of a study of T cell repertoires in cytomegalovirus infection. Overall study: Newly reported HLA-C-restricted and thoroughly characterized HLA-B-restricted CMV epitopes were employed. Public TCR beta signature analysis indicated the presence of both CMV infection and matching HLA type.

The CDR3 has 14 residues. After removal of 3 bases from V and 2 bases from J, the junction contained 5 bases not matched to a gene. Germline V gives CDR1 DFQATT, CDR2 SNEGSKA (reference sequence). Remarks on this clonotype: Its antigen is undetermined.

In TCRdb, the reads were re-called with MiXCR into one record per CDR3 protein. The top ten clones hold approximately 60% of a sample with roughly 200,000 distinct CDR3 sequences, around 35% of them seen once. Study results and limitations: Ex vivo, HLA-C-restricted CMV-specific TCR beta clonotypes prevailed over the rest of the response.

The rearrangement joins TRBV20-1 to TRBJ2-3, with 7 bases that match TRBD1. Material: CD8+ T cells from cultured PBMCs, obtained from culture after CMV antigen stimulation. This clonotype was sampled from a human donor in good health (CMV status not recorded). Some clones in this sample may be carry-over from other donors' samples. The CDR3 region is CSASKGANTDTQYF. CDR3 bases: TGCAGTGCTAGCAAGGGGGCAAACACAGATACGCAGTATTTT.